This T cell receptor beta chain was recovered during a study of T cell repertoires in cytomegalovirus infection. Study information: Based on public TCR beta signatures, there were indications of CMV infection and of a matching HLA type. The study's findings and limits: Cumulative frequency of public TCR beta families picked out carriers of CMV plus the relevant HLA. HLA-C-restricted CMV clonotypes gave the most frequent clonotype in two of eight donors.

TCRdb reprocessed the reads via MiXCR and lists one record per CDR3 protein. The sample lists about 180,000 distinct CDR3 sequences, 15% to 20% seen once, with 20% to 25% in the top ten. Details on this clonotype: Its matching antigen is unknown.

This TCR was sampled from a human donor in good health (CMV status not recorded). Some clones in this sample may be carry-over from other donors' samples. Material for sequencing was CD8+ T cells from PBMCs.

CDR3 nucleotide sequence: TGTGCCTCCCGGGGGGGACCCGCGACCCAGTACTTC. It yields the protein CASRGGPATQYF. V and J are TRBV7-2 and TRBJ2-5, with 8 bases aligning to TRBD2. With V trimmed by 11 bases and J by 7 bases, 9 bases remained unmatched. The CDR3 is 12 amino acids. Germline lookup yields CDR1 SGHTA and CDR2 FQGNSA. The entire variable domain, with the rest obtained from reference TRBV7-2 and TRBJ2-5, is as follows: GAGVSQSPSNKVTEKGKDVELRCDPISGHTALYWYRQSLGQGLEFLIYFQGNSAPDKSGLPSDRFSAERTGGSVSTLTIQRTQQEDSAVYLCASRGGPATQYFGPGTRLLVL.